This T cell receptor beta chain is drawn from a study of shared clonotypes between healthy human individuals. Notes on the study in general: Shared clonotypes across all four donors exceeded non-shared ones in generation probability.

Some clones are missing from TCRdb's copy, which holds only in-frame ones; the method was immunoSEQ multiplex PCR. The data contain 1.6 million or so clones, about 98.5% of them singletons. This CDR3 region has 12 residues. Germline-derived CDR1 and CDR2 are SQVTM and ANQGSEA. After removal of 7 bases from V and 4 bases from J, the junction contained 6 bases not matched to a gene. Note on this clone: As yet, its antigen is unknown.

The sequence derives from a man aged 30 to 45 in good health. Sequenced material: naive CD4+ T cells sorted from blood. This sample's subset: CD45RA+ positively selected. The chain employs TRBV29-1 and TRBJ2-7; 8 bases are shared with TRBD2. CDR3 DNA sequence: TGCAGCGCAAGCGGGAGTCAGTACGAGCAGTACTTC. Encoded protein: CSASGSQYEQYF.